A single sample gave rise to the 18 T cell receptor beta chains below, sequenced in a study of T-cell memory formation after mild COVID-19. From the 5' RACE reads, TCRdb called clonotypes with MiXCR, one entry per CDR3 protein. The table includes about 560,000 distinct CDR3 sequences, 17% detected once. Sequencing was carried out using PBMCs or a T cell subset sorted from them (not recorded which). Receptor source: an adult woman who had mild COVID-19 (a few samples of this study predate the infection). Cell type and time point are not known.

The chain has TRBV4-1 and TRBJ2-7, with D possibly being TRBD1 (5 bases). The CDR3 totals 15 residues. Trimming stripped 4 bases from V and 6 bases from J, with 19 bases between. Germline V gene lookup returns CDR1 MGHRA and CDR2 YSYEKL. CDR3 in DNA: TGCGCCAGCAGCCCAGAGGACACCCAGGGCGCCGAGCAGTACTTC. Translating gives CASSPEDTQGAEQYF.

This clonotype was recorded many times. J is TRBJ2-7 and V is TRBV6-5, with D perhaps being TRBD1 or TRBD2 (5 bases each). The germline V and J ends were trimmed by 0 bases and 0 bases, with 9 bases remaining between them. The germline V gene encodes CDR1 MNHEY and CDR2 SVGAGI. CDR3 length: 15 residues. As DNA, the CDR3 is TGTGCCAGCAGTTACTCGGCAGGGAGCTCCTACGAGCAGTACTTC. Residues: CASSYSAGSSYEQYF.

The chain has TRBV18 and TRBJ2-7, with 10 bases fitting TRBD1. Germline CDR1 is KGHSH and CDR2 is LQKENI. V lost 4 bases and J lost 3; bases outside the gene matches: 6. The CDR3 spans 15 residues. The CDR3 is CASSRPGTGDYEQYF. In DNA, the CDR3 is TGTGCCAGCTCACGCCCCGGGACAGGGGACTACGAGCAGTACTTC.

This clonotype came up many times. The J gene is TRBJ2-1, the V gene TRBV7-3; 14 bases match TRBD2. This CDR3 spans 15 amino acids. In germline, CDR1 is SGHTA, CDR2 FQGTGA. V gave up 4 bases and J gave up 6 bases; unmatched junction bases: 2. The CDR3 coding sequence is TGTGCCAGCAGCTCGGGACTAGCGGGGGCCAATGAGCAGTTCTTC. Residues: CASSSGLAGANEQFF.

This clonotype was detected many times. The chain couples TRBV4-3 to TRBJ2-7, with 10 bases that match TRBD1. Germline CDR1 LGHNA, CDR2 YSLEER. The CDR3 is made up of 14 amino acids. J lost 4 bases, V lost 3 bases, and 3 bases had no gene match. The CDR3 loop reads CASSQDRGMYEQYF. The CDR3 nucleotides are TGCGCCAGCAGCCAGGACAGGGGGATGTACGAGCAGTACTTC.

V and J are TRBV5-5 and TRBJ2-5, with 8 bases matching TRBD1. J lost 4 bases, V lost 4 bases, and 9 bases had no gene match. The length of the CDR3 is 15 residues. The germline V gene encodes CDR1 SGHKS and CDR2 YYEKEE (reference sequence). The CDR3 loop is CASSPYRGIGETQYF. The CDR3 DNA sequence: TGTGCCAGCAGCCCCTACAGGGGGATAGGAGAGACCCAGTACTTC.

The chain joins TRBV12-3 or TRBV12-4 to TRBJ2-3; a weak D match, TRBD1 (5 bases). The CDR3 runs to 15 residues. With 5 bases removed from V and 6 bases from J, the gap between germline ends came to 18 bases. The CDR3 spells CASSHPPDSWDTQYF. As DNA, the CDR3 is TGTGCCAGCAGTCATCCCCCCGACAGTTGGGATACGCAGTATTTT.

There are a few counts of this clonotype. The CDR3 DNA sequence: TGTGCCAGCAGACCTACAGGGACCTGGGCCACTGAAGCTTTCTTT. Translation: CASRPTGTWATEAFF. V is TRBV12-3 or TRBV12-4 and J is TRBJ1-1, with TRBD1 as a possible D gene (6 bases). The ends were cut back, 6 bases at V and 4 bases at J, with 18 bases in the middle. This CDR3 has 15 amino acids.

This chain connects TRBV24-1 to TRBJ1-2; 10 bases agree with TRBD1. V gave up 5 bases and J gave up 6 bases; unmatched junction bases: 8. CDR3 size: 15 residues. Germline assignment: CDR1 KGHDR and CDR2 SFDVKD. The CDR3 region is CATSGSGTGENGYTF. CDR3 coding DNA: TGTGCCACCAGTGGGTCCGGGACAGGGGAAAATGGCTACACCTTC.

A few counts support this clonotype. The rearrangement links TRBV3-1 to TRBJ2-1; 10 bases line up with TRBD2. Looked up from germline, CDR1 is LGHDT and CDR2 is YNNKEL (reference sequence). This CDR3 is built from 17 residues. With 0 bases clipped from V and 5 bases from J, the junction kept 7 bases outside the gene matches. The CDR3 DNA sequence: TGTGCCAGCAGCCAAGAATTTACTAGCGGGACCCACAATGAGCAGTTCTTC. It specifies CASSQEFTSGTHNEQFF.

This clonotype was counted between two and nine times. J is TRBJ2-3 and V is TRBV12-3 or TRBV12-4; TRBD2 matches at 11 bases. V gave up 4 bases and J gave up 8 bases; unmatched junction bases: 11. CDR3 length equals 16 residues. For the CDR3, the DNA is TGTGCCAGCAGTTCCGAGCGACTAGCGGGAATTGGTACGCAGTATTTT. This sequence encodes CASSSERLAGIGTQYF.

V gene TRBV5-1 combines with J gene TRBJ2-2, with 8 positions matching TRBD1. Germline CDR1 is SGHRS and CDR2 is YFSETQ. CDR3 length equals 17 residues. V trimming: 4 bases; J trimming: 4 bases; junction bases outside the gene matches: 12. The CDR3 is CASSGASGGAGTGELFF. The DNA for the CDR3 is TGCGCCAGCAGCGGAGCCTCAGGGGGCGCCGGCACCGGGGAGCTGTTTTTT.

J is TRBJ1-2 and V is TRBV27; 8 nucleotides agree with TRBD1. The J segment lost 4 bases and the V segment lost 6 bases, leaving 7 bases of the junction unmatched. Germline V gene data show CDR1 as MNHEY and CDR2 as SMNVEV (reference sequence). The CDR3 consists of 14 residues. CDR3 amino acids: CASRSPGQGYGYTF. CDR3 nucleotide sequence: TGTGCCAGCAGATCCCCTGGACAGGGCTATGGCTACACCTTC.

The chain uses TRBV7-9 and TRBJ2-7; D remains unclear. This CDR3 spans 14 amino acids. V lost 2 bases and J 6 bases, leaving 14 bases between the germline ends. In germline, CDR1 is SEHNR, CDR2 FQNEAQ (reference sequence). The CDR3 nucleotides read TGTGCCAGCAGCTTATCCGGTGGACCCTTCGAGCAGTACTTC. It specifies CASSLSGGPFEQYF. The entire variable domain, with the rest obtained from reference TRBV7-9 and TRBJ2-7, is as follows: DTGVSQNPRHKITKRGQNVTFRCDPISEHNRLYWYRQTLGQGPEFLTYFQNEAQLEKSRLLSDRFSAERPKGSFSTLEIQRTEQGDSAMYLCASSLSGGPFEQYFGPGTRLTVT.

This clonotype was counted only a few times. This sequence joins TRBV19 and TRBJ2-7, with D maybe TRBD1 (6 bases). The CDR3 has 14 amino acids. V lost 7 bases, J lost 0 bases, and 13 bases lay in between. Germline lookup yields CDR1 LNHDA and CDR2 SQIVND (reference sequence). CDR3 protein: CASNADRSSYEQYF. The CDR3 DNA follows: TGTGCCAGTAACGCCGACAGGAGCTCCTACGAGCAGTACTTC.

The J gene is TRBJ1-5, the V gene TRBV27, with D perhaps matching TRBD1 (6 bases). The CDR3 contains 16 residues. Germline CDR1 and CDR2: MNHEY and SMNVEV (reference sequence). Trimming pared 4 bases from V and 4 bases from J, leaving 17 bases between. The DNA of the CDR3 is TGTGCCAGCAGTTCCTTCTACAGGGTACGGAATCAGCCCCAGCATTTT. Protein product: CASSSFYRVRNQPQHF.

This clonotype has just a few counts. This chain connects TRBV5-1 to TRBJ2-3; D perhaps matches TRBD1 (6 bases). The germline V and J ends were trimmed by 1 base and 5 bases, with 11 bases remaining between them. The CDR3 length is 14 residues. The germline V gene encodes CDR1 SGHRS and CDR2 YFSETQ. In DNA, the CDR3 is TGCGCCAGCAGCTTGAGGACAGCTAAAGATACGCAGTATTTT. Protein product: CASSLRTAKDTQYF.

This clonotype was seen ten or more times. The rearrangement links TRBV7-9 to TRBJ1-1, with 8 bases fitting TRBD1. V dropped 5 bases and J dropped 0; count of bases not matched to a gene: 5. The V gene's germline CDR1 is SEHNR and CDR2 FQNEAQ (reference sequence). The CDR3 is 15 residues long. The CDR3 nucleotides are TGTGCCAGCAGCCTTAGGACAGGGATGAACACTGAAGCTTTCTTT. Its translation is CASSLRTGMNTEAFF. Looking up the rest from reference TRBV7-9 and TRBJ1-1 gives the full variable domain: DTGVSQNPRHKITKRGQNVTFRCDPISEHNRLYWYRQTLGQGPEFLTYFQNEAQLEKSRLLSDRFSAERPKGSFSTLEIQRTEQGDSAMYLCASSLRTGMNTEAFFGQGTRLTVV.